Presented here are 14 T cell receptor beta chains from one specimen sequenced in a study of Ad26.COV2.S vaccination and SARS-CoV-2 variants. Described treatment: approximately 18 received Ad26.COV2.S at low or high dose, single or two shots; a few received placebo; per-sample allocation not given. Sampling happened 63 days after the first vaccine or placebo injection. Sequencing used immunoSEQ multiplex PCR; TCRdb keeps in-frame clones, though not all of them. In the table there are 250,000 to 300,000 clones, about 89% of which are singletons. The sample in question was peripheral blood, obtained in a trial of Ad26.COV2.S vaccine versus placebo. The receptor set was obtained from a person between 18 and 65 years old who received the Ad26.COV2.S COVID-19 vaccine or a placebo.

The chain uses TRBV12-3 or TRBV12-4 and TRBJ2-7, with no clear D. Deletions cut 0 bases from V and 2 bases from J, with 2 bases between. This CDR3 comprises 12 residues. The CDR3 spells CASSLAPYEQYF. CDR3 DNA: TGTGCCAGCAGTTTAGCCCCCTACGAGCAGTACTTC.

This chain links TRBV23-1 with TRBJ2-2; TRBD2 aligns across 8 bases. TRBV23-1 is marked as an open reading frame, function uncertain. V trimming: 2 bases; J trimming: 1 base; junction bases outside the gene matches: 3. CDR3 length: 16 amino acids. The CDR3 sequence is CASSQPAGGNTGELFF. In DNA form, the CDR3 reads TGCGCCAGCAGTCAACCCGCGGGGGGGAACACCGGGGAGCTGTTTTTT.

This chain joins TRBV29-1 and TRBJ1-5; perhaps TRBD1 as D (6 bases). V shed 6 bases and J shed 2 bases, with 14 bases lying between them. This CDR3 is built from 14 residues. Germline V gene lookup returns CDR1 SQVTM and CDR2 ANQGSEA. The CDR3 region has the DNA TGCAGCGTCCCTCTCCGGACAGGCAATCAGCCCCAGCATTTT. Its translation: CSVPLRTGNQPQHF.

CDR3: CASSKTGGGGETQYF. CDR3 DNA: TGTGCCAGCTCGAAGACGGGGGGAGGAGGAGAGACCCAGTACTTC. The rearrangement uses TRBV18 and TRBJ2-5; 7 positions match TRBD2. The ends lost 6 bases at V and 4 bases at J; junction bases unmatched: 11. The germline gives CDR1 KGHSH, CDR2 LQKENI. CDR3 length equals 15 residues.

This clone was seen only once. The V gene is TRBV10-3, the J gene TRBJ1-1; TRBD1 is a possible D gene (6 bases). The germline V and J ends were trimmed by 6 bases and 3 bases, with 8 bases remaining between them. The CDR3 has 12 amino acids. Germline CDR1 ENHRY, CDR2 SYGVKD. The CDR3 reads CAISPGDTEAFF. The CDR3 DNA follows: TGTGCCATCAGCCCAGGGGACACTGAAGCTTTCTTT.

CDR3 nucleotide sequence: TGTGCCAGCAGCTTAGATCTGGGCTTGTTAGACATTCAGTACTTC. As protein: CASSLDLGLLDIQYF. V and J are TRBV7-9 and TRBJ2-4; D call uncertain. This CDR3 region has 15 residues. The V gene lost 1 base and the J gene lost 8 bases, with 15 bases spanning the gap. CDR1 is SEHNR and CDR2 is FQNEAQ in the germline V gene (reference sequence). Using reference TRBV7-9 and TRBJ2-4 for the parts outside the CDR3, the full variable domain is DTGVSQNPRHKITKRGQNVTFRCDPISEHNRLYWYRQTLGQGPEFLTYFQNEAQLEKSRLLSDRFSAERPKGSFSTLEIQRTEQGDSAMYLCASSLDLGLLDIQYFGAGTRLSVL.

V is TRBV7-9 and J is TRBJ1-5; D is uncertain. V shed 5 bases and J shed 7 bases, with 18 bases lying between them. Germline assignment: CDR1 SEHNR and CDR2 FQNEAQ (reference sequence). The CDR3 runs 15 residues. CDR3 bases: TGTGCCAGCAGCCCGGCCGGCGTCGCTAGACAGCCCCAGCATTTT. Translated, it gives CASSPAGVARQPQHF.

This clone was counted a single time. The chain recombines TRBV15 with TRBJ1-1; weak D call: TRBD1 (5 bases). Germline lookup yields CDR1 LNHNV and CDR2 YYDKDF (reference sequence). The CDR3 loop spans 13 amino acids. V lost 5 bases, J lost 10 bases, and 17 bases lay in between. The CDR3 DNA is TGTGCCACCAGCCCTAGGGGACTCGACCGAGCTTTCTTT. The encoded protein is CATSPRGLDRAFF. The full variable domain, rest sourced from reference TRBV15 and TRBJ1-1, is DAMVIQNPRYQVTQFGKPVTLSCSQTLNHNVMYWYQQKSSQAPKLLFHYYDKDFNNEADTPDNFQSRRPNTSFCFLDIRSPGLGDTAMYLCATSPRGLDRAFFGQGTRLTVV.

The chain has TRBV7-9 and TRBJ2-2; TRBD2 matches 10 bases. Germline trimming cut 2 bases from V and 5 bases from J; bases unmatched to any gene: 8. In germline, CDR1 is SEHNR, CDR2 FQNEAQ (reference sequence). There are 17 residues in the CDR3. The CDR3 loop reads CASSLPVLAGVTGELFF. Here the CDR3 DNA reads TGTGCCAGCAGCTTACCGGTGCTAGCGGGGGTGACCGGGGAGCTGTTTTTT.

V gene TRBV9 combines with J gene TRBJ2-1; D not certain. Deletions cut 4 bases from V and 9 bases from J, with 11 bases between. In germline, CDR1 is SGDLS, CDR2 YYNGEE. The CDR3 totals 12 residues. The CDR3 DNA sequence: TGTGCCAGCAGCATTTGGCCGGGTGAGCAGTTCTTC. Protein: CASSIWPGEQFF. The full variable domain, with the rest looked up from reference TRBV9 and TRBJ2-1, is DSGVTQTPKHLITATGQRVTLRCSPRSGDLSVYWYQQSLDQGLQFLIQYYNGEERAKGNILERFSAQQFPDLHSELNLSSLELGDSALYFCASSIWPGEQFFGPGTRLTVL.

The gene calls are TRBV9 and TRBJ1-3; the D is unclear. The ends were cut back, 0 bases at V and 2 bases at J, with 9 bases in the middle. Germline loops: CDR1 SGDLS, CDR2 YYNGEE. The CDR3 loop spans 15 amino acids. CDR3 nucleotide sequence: TGTGCCAGCAGCGTAGTCGAGCGGCCTGGAAACACCATATATTTT. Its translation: CASSVVERPGNTIYF.

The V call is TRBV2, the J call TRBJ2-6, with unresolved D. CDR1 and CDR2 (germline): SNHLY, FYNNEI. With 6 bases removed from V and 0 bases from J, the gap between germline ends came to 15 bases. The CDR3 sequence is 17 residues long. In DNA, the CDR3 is TGTGCCAGCAGCCCAATGGTTGTTGCCTCTGGGGCCAACGTCCTGACTTTC. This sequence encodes CASSPMVVASGANVLTF.

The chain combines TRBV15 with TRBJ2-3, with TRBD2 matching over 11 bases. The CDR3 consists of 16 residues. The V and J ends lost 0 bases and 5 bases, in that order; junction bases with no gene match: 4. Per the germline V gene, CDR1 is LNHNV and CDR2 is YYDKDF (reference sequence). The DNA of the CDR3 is TGTGCCACCAGCAGAGATAGCGGGAGGGCCGGAGATACGCAGTATTTT. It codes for CATSRDSGRAGDTQYF.

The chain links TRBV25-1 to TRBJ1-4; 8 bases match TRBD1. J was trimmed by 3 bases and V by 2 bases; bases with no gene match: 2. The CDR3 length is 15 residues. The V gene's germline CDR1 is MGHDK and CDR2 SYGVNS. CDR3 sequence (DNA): TGTGCCAGCAGTGAAGAGACAGGGGCTAATGAAAAACTGTTTTTT. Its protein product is CASSEETGANEKLFF.